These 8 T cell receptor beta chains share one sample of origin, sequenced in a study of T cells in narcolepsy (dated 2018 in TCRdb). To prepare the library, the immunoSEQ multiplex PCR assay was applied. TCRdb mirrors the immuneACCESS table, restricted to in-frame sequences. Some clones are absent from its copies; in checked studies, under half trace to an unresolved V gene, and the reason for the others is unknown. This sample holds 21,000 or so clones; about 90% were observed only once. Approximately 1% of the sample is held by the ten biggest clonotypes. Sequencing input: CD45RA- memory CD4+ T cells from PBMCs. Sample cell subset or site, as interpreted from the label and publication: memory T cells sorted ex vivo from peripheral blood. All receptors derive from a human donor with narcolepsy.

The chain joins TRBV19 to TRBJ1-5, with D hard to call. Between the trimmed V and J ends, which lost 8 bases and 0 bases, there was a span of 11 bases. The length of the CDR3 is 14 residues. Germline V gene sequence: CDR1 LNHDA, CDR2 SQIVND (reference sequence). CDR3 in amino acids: CASSSENSNQPQHF. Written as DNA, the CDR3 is TGTGCCAGTTCAAGCGAAAATAGCAATCAGCCCCAGCATTTT.

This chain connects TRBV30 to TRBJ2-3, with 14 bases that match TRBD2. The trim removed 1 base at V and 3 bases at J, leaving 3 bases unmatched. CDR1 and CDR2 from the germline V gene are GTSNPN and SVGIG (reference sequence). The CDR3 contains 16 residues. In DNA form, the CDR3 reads TGTGCCTGGAGTGCCGGACTAGCGGGAGGAACAGATACGCAGTATTTT. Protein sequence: CAWSAGLAGGTDTQYF.

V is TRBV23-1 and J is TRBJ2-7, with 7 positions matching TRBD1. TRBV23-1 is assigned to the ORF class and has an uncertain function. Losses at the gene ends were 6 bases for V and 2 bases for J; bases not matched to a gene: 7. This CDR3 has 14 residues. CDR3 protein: CASSRRDRPYEQYF. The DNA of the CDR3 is TGCGCCAGCAGCCGCCGGGACAGACCCTACGAGCAGTACTTC.

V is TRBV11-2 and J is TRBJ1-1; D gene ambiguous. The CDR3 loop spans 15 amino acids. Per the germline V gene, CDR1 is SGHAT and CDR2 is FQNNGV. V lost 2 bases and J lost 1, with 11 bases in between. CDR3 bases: TGTGCCAGCAGCTTACGGCCCATGGGGAACACTGAAGCTTTCTTT. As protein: CASSLRPMGNTEAFF.

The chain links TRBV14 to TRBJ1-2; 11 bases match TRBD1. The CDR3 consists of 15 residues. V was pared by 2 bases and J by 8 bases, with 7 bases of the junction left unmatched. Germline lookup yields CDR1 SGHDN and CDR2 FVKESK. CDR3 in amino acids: CASSQRDRGYGGYTF. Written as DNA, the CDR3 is TGTGCCAGCAGCCAACGGGACAGGGGGTACGGAGGCTACACCTTC.

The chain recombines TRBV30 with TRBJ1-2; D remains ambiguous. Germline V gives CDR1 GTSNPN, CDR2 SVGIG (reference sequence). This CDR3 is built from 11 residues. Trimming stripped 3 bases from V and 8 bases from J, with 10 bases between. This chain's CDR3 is CAWSLAKGYTF. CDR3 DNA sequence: TGTGCCTGGAGCCTAGCGAAGGGCTACACCTTC.

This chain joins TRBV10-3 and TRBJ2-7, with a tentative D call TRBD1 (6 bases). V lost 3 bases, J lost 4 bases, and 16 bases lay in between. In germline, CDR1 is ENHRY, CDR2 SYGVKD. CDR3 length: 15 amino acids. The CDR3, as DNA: TGTGCCATCAGTGATTTGGGGAAAGGGGGTTACGAGCAGTACTTC. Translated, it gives CAISDLGKGGYEQYF.

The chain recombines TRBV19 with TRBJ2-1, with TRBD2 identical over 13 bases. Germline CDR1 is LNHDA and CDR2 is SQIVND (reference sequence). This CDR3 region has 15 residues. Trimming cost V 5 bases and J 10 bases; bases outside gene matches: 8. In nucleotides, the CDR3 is TGTGCCAGTAGTCCTCGTAGGACTAGCGGGAGAGAGCAGTTCTTC. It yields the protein CASSPRRTSGREQFF.